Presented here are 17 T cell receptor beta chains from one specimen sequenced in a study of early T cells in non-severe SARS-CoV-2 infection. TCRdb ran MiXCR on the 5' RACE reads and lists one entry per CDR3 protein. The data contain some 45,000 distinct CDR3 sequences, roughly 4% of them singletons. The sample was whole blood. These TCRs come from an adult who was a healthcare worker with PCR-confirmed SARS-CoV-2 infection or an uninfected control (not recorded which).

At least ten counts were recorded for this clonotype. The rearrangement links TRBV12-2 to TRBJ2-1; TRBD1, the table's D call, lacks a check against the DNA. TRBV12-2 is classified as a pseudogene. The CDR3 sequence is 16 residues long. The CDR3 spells CASRLQRGSSYNEQFF. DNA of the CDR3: TGTGCAAGTCGCTTACAAAGGGGTAGCTCCTACAATGAGCAGTTCTTC.

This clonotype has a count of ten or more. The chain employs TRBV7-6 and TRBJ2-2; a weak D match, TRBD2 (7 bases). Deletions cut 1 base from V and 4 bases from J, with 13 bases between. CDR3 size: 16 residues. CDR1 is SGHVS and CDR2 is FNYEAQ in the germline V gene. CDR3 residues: CASSLGSGGSTGELFF. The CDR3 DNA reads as TGTGCCAGCAGCTTAGGATCGGGGGGCAGCACCGGGGAGCTGTTTTTT.

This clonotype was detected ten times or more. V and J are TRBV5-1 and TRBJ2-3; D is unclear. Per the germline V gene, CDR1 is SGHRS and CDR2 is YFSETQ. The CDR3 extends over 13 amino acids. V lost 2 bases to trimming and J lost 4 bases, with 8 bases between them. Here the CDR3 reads CASSLGLPDTQYF. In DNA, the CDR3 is TGCGCCAGCAGCTTAGGTTTACCAGATACGCAGTATTTT.

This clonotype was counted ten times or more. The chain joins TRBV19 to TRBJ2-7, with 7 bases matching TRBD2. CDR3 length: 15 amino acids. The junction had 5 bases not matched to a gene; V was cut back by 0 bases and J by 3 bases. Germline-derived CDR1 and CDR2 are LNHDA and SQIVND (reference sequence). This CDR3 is CASSIDGRGSYEQYF. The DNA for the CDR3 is TGTGCCAGTAGTATAGATGGGCGGGGGAGCTACGAGCAGTACTTC.

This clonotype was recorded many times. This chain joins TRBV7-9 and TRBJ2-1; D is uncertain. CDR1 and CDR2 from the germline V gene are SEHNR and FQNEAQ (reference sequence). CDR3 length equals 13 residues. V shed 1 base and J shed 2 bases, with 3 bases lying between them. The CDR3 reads CASSLVAYNEQFF. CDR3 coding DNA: TGTGCCAGCAGCTTAGTTGCCTACAATGAGCAGTTCTTC. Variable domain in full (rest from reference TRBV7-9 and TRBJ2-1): DTGVSQNPRHKITKRGQNVTFRCDPISEHNRLYWYRQTLGQGPEFLTYFQNEAQLEKSRLLSDRFSAERPKGSFSTLEIQRTEQGDSAMYLCASSLVAYNEQFFGPGTRLTVL.

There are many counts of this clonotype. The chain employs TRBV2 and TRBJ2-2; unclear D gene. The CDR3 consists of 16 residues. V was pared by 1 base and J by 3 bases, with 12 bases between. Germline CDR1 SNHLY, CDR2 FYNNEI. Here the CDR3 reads CASSEGQKSDTGELFF. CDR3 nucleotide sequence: TGTGCCAGCAGTGAAGGACAAAAGTCGGACACCGGGGAGCTGTTTTTT.

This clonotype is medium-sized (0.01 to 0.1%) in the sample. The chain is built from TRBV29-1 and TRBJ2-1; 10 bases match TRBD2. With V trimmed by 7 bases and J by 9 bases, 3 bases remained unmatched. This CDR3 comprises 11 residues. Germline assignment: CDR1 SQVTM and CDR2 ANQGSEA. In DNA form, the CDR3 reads TGCAGCGCGGGGACTAGCGTTGAGCAGTTCTTC. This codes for CSAGTSVEQFF.

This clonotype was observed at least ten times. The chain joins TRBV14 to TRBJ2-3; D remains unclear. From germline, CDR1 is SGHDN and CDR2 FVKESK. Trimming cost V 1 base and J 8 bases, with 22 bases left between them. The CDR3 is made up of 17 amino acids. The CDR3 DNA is TGTGCCAGCAGCCAAGTCCTCCTAGAGTGGGGTCGGAGTACGCAGTATTTT. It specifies CASSQVLLEWGRSTQYF.

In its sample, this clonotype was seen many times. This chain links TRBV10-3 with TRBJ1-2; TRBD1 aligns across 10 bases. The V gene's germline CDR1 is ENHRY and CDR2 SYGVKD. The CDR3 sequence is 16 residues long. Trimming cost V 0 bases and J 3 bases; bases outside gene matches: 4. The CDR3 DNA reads TGTGCCATCAGTGAGTCTGACAGGGGGCGATACTATGGCTACACCTTC. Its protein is CAISESDRGRYYGYTF.

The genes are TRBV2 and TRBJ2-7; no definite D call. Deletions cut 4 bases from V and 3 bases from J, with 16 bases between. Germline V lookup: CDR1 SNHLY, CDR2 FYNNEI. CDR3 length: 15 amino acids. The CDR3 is CASSVGGSPYYEQYF. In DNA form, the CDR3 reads TGTGCCAGCAGTGTAGGCGGTTCCCCCTACTACGAGCAGTACTTC.

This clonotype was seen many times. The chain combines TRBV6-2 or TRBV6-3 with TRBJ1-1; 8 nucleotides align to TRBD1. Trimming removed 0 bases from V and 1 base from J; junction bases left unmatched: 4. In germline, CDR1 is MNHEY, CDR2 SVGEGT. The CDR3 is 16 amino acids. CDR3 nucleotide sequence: TGTGCCAGCAGTTACTCGCAGGGGGCCGGGAACACTGAAGCTTTCTTT. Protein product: CASSYSQGAGNTEAFF.

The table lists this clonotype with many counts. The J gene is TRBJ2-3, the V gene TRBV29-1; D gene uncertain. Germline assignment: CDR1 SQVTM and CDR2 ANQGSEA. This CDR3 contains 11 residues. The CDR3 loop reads CSGMRTDTQYF. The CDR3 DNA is TGCAGTGGTATGCGGACAGATACGCAGTATTTT.

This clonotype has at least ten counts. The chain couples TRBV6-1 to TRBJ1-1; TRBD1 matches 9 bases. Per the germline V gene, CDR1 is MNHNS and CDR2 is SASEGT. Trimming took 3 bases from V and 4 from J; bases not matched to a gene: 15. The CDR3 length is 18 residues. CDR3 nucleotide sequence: TGTGCCAGCAGTGATCCCGGGACAGGGAAGAATCGGAGCACTGAAGCTTTCTTT. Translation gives CASSDPGTGKNRSTEAFF.

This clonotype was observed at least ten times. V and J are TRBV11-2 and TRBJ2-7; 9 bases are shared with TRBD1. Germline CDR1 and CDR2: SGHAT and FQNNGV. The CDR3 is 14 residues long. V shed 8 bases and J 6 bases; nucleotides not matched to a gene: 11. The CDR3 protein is CASAKGTGLFEQYF. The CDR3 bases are TGTGCCAGCGCCAAAGGGACAGGGCTTTTCGAGCAGTACTTC.

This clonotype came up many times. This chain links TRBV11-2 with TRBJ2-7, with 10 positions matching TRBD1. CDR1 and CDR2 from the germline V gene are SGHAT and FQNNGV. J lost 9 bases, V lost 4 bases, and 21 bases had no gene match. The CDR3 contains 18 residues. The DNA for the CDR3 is TGTGCCAGCAGCTCTACCTCCGGGACAGGGGCCCCTAAACTCGGGCAGTACTTC. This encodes CASSSTSGTGAPKLGQYF.

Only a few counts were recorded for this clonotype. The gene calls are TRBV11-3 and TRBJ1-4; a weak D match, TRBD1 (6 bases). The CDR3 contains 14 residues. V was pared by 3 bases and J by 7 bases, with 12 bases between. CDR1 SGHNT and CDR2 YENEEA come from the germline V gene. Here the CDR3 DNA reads TGTGCCAGCAGCTTTCAGGGGTTCGGTGAAAAACTGTTTTTT. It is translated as CASSFQGFGEKLFF.

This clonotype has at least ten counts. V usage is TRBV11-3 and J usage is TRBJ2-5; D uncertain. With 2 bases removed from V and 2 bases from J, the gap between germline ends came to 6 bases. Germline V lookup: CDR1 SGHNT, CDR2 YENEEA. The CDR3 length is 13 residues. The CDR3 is CASSLPPQETQYF. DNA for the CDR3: TGTGCCAGCAGCTTACCGCCGCAAGAGACCCAGTACTTC.